A single sample gave rise to the 20 T cell receptor beta chains below, sequenced in a study of PD-1 blockade in classical Hodgkin lymphoma. Sequencing used immunoSEQ multiplex PCR; TCRdb keeps in-frame clones, though not all of them. The sample lists approximately 84,000 clones, 89% seen once, with less than 25% in the top ten. Every patient had relapsed following autologous stem cell transplantation, and cohorts differed in brentuximab vedotin exposure. Here the sequenced sample was peripheral blood mononuclear cells (PBMCs), taken at baseline. The source of these receptors is a human donor with classical Hodgkin lymphoma.

This clone has a handful of counts. The chain recombines TRBV4-3 with TRBJ1-2, with unresolved D. Looked up from germline, CDR1 is LGHNA and CDR2 is YSLEER. V dropped 4 bases and J dropped 0 bases, with 12 bases sitting between them. The CDR3 extends over 15 amino acids. Here the CDR3 DNA reads TGCGCCAGCAGCCGTGGCCTCACAGCTAACTATGGCTACACCTTC. The encoded protein is CASSRGLTANYGYTF.

This sequence joins TRBV27 and TRBJ2-7; no definite D call. CDR1 is MNHEY and CDR2 is SMNVEV in the germline V gene (reference sequence). The V end lost 8 bases, the J end lost 3 bases, and 17 bases lay between the germline ends. The CDR3 has 14 residues. The CDR3 DNA reads TGTGCCAGCGCCCCGGACCGCGACCTCTACGAGCAGTACTTC. It translates to CASAPDRDLYEQYF.

The chain is built from TRBV27 and TRBJ1-2; no definite D call. Trimming removed 5 bases from V and 2 bases from J, with 15 bases in between. CDR3 length equals 15 residues. The germline CDR1 and CDR2 sequences are MNHEY and SMNVEV (reference sequence). The CDR3 nucleotides are TGTGCCAGCAGTCCCTATCTAATGGGGAACTATGGCTACACCTTC. This gives the protein CASSPYLMGNYGYTF.

This clone was seen once. This chain links TRBV25-1 with TRBJ1-4; 9 bases agree with TRBD1. The germline V gene encodes CDR1 MGHDK and CDR2 SYGVNS. Losses at the gene ends were 7 bases for V and 4 bases for J; bases not matched to a gene: 1. The CDR3 has 13 amino acids. CDR3: CASKTGGNEKLFF. The CDR3 bases are TGTGCCAGCAAGACAGGGGGTAATGAAAAACTGTTTTTT.

V gene TRBV5-4 combines with J gene TRBJ1-1; 9 bases map to TRBD1. The CDR3 runs to 18 residues. Per the germline V gene, CDR1 is SGHNT and CDR2 is YYREEE (reference sequence). After removal of 4 bases from V and 0 bases from J, the junction contained 13 bases not matched to a gene. The CDR3 sequence: CASSPGGQGPLMNTEAFF. The CDR3 DNA reads as TGTGCCAGCAGCCCGGGGGGACAGGGACCCCTCATGAACACTGAAGCTTTCTTT. Full variable domain (remainder filled in from reference TRBV5-4 and TRBJ1-1): ETGVTQSPTHLIKTRGQQVTLRCSSQSGHNTVSWYQQALGQGPQFIFQYYREEENGRGNFPPRFSGLQFPNYSSELNVNALELDDSALYLCASSPGGQGPLMNTEAFFGQGTRLTVV.

J is TRBJ2-7 and V is TRBV5-1; TRBD2 matches at 9 bases. With V trimmed by 3 bases and J by 3 bases, 4 bases remained unmatched. This CDR3 spans 14 amino acids. Germline V lookup: CDR1 SGHRS, CDR2 YFSETQ. DNA of the CDR3: TGCGCCAGCAGCTCCGGCGGGAGGGGCTACGAGCAGTACTTC. Translation: CASSSGGRGYEQYF.

V gene TRBV5-1 combines with J gene TRBJ2-1; D is ambiguous. The CDR3 length is 12 residues. Germline CDR1 reads SGHRS; CDR2 reads YFSETQ. Trimming took off 0 bases at V and 14 bases at J, with 12 bases between the two ends. The CDR3, as DNA: TGCGCCAGCAGCTTGGAAAGGCTGCAAAAGTTCTTC. Protein: CASSLERLQKFF.

The V and J genes are TRBV5-4 and TRBJ2-3; no clear D gene. V was clipped by 6 bases and J by 3 bases, with 14 bases between them. Germline assignment: CDR1 SGHNT and CDR2 YYREEE (reference sequence). The CDR3 loop spans 14 amino acids. CDR3 in amino acids: CASTLEDPTDTQYF. The CDR3, as DNA: TGTGCCAGCACCCTAGAGGATCCGACAGATACGCAGTATTTT.

V usage is TRBV29-1 and J usage is TRBJ1-2; D may be TRBD1 (5 bases). CDR1 and CDR2 from the germline V gene are SQVTM and ANQGSEA. The CDR3 extends over 12 amino acids. CDR3 sequence (DNA): TGCACAGCTCTGTGGGGGAACTATGGCTACACCTTC. It encodes CTALWGNYGYTF.

CDR3 bases: TGTGCCAGCAGCTTTGGGCAAAACGGGGAAAAACTGTTTTTT. Translated: CASSFGQNGEKLFF. This chain connects TRBV7-2 to TRBJ1-4; D gene uncertain. V shed 3 bases and J shed 8 bases, with 13 bases lying between them. The germline V gene encodes CDR1 SGHTA and CDR2 FQGNSA. The CDR3 is 14 amino acids.

V gene TRBV2 combines with J gene TRBJ2-5, with D perhaps given as TRBD1 or TRBD2 (5 bases each). CDR3 length: 15 amino acids. The V gene's germline CDR1 is SNHLY and CDR2 FYNNEI. V gave up 8 bases and J gave up 0 bases, with 16 bases separating them. The chain's CDR3 is CASRRDGLYQETQYF. CDR3 DNA sequence: TGTGCCAGCCGAAGGGACGGACTGTACCAAGAGACCCAGTACTTC.

This clone was recorded only once. The chain uses TRBV19 and TRBJ2-6; D remains unclear. The CDR3 spans 14 residues. The V and J ends lost 5 bases and 0 bases respectively, with 5 bases between them. Germline loops: CDR1 LNHDA, CDR2 SQIVND (reference sequence). The CDR3 DNA is TGTGCCAGTAGTCGATTCTCTGGGGCCAACGTCCTGACTTTC. Translated: CASSRFSGANVLTF.

With respect to this clone: The sample has other DNA sequences that encode this CDR3 too. This rearrangement joins TRBV27 to TRBJ2-2, with TRBD1 as a possible D gene (6 bases). CDR1 is MNHEY and CDR2 is SMNVEV in the germline V gene (reference sequence). The CDR3 sequence is 15 residues long. The V end was cut by 6 bases, the J end by 0 bases, with 11 bases between. CDR3 sequence (DNA): TGTGCCAGCAGACCGGGACAAGCGAACACCGGGGAGCTGTTTTTT. Its translation: CASRPGQANTGELFF.

V is TRBV7-8 and J is TRBJ1-4; D call uncertain. The germline V and J ends were trimmed by 3 bases and 4 bases, with 6 bases remaining between them. Germline V gene sequence: CDR1 SGHVS, CDR2 FQNEAQ. The CDR3 length is 13 residues. The CDR3 sequence: CASSFSNNEKLFF. The CDR3 DNA reads as TGTGCCAGCAGCTTTAGTAATAATGAAAAACTGTTTTTT.

The chain joins TRBV7-2 to TRBJ2-3, with TRBD2 matching over 11 bases. Losses at the gene ends were 5 bases for V and 1 base for J; bases not matched to a gene: 8. Germline V gene data show CDR1 as SGHTA and CDR2 as FQGNSA. The CDR3 has 17 residues. Here the CDR3 reads CASSATSGRSGTDTQYF. The CDR3 DNA sequence: TGTGCCAGCAGCGCCACTAGCGGGAGATCGGGCACAGATACGCAGTATTTT.

The chain employs TRBV19 and TRBJ1-2, with D uncertain. Between the trimmed V and J ends, which lost 3 bases and 11 bases, there was a span of 13 bases. The CDR3 consists of 12 residues. Germline values: CDR1 LNHDA, CDR2 SQIVND (reference sequence). The CDR3 DNA is TGTGCCAGTAGTATGGGTCATATCCAATACACCTTC. The encoded protein is CASSMGHIQYTF.

The chain links TRBV18 to TRBJ2-1; D remains ambiguous. The CDR3 is 13 amino acids. Looked up from germline, CDR1 is KGHSH and CDR2 is LQKENI. The V gene lost 0 bases and the J gene lost 10 bases, with 10 bases spanning the gap. Here the CDR3 reads CASSPPAGQEQFF. CDR3 coding DNA: TGTGCCAGCTCACCACCGGCCGGCCAGGAGCAGTTCTTC. Filled out from reference TRBV18 and TRBJ2-1, the complete variable domain reads NAGVMQNPRHLVRRRGQEARLRCSPMKGHSHVYWYRQLPEEGLKFMVYLQKENIIDESGMPKERFSAEFPKEGPSILRIQQVVRGDSAAYFCASSPPAGQEQFFGPGTRLTVL.

This clone occurred a few times. The chain is built from TRBV10-2 and TRBJ2-5, with 11 bases fitting TRBD2. Germline CDR1 reads WSHSY; CDR2 reads SAAADI. CDR3 length equals 15 residues. V gave up 8 bases and J gave up 3 bases; unmatched junction bases: 8. DNA of the CDR3: TGCGCCAGCCGAATGATAGCGGGAGGGGAAGAGACCCAGTACTTC. Its protein is CASRMIAGGEETQYF.

This chain connects TRBV11-2 to TRBJ2-5; D may be TRBD1 (5 bases). Trimming pared 3 bases from V and 5 bases from J, leaving 16 bases between. The CDR3 spans 15 residues. Germline V gene lookup returns CDR1 SGHAT and CDR2 FQNNGV. The CDR3 loop reads CASSLERTTRETQYF. As DNA, the CDR3 is TGTGCCAGCAGCTTGGAACGGACAACTCGGGAGACCCAGTACTTC.

This sequence joins TRBV11-2 and TRBJ2-7; 14 bases line up with TRBD2. V was pared by 6 bases and J by 3 bases, with 4 bases of the junction left unmatched. The CDR3 spans 15 residues. Germline-derived CDR1 and CDR2 are SGHAT and FQNNGV. CDR3 loop: CASRVGTSGSYEQYF. The DNA of the CDR3 is TGTGCCAGCAGGGTCGGGACTAGCGGGAGCTACGAGCAGTACTTC.